This T cell receptor (beta chain) was obtained from a study of T cells after yellow fever vaccination. Findings and limits, study-wide: Though it reached lower strength, the secondary response hit its peak faster, day 5 versus 15. Although most clonotypes did not, a small share appeared in both CD4 and CD8 compartments.

Only a few counts were recorded for this clonotype. Its target is unknown. Conversion of TCR transcripts into cDNA relied on 5'RACE template switching, which added a universal primer site and UMIs. Using its own MiXCR run on the 5' RACE reads, TCRdb lists one record per CDR3 protein. The table lists a few hundred thousand distinct CDR3 sequences, around 6.8% of them singletons. Unmatched junction bases numbered 4, after V lost 1 base and J lost 8 bases. There are 14 residues in the CDR3. CDR1 SGHTA and CDR2 FQGNSA come from the germline V gene. The source of this sequence is a man aged 18 to 35 who received the YFV17D yellow fever vaccine. The starting material was PBMCs, obtained more than 35 days after the first yellow fever vaccination. This sequence joins TRBV7-2 and TRBJ2-1; 8 nucleotides agree with TRBD2. The CDR3 bases are TGTGCCAGCAGCTTAGTTGGGACTAGTGATGAGCAGTTCTTC. Its translation: CASSLVGTSDEQFF.